The source of this T cell receptor (beta chain) is a study of response to subunit inactivated influenza vaccine. TCRdb fed the RT-PCR reads into MiXCR, producing one record per CDR3 protein. Counted here are about 700,000 distinct CDR3 sequences, 12% to 15% occurring once; the ten biggest clones make up less than 8.5%. Trimming at V came to 5 bases and at J to 4 bases, leaving 7 bases not matched to a gene. Germline assignment: CDR1 SGHVS and CDR2 FQNEAQ. The CDR3 spans 14 residues. Whole-study findings and limits: The study's authors posited that every seasonal influenza vaccination enlists few new T cells.

The sample holds a few counts of this clonotype. Its antigen is currently unknown. The sequences come from PBMCs from blood, collected roughly 2 weeks before vaccination. The chain combines TRBV7-8 with TRBJ1-1; 7 bases map to TRBD1. The sequence came from a man aged 50 to 59 who received an inactivated influenza vaccine. In DNA, the CDR3 is TGTGCCAGCAGCACCCGACAGGGCGGCACTGAAGCTTTCTTT. It codes for CASSTRQGGTEAFF.